This TCR beta chain derives from a study of blood T cell repertoires in COVID-19. Study-wide background: The United States, Italy and Spain supplied acute and convalescent COVID-19 samples. T cells, B-cell-depleted T cells, or PBMCs provided the cDNA or gDNA that served as material.

Per the study methods: Reference gene primer amplification gave nucleated cell count estimates. Clones were read by immunoSEQ multiplex PCR, and TCRdb kept only the in-frame ones, dropping some. V and J calls plus clone size are reproduced from that table; the DNA served to infer D and trimming. This sample yields roughly 86,000 clones, of which 70% to 90% are seen a single time; 5.1% belongs to the top ten. The V end lost 3 bases, the J end lost 1 base, and 12 bases lay between the germline ends. The germline gives CDR1 LNHDA, CDR2 SQIVND (reference sequence). The CDR3 runs to 15 residues. Input material: peripheral blood. V usage is TRBV19 and J usage is TRBJ1-2, with D uncertain. The clonotype comes from a middle-aged man with acute or convalescent COVID-19. CDR3 sequence reads: CASSIETNYNYGYTF. CDR3 sequence (DNA): TGTGCCAGTAGTATTGAGACCAACTATAACTATGGCTACACCTTC.